Sequencing of this TCR beta chain was carried out in a study of cytomegalovirus exposure and HLA in healthy donors. This CDR3 has 17 residues. Trimming took 4 bases from V and 3 from J; bases not matched to a gene: 9. Germline values: CDR1 ENHRY, CDR2 SYGVKD. Participants comprised healthy donors of bone marrow. PCR employed 60 Vbeta and 13 Jbeta primers. Profiling relied on immunoSEQ multiplex PCR, and the TCRdb table lists in-frame clones only, not all of them. The sample spans around 140,000 clones; the ten largest clones claim 1.5% to 2%. The sequence was obtained from a man between 18 and 29 years old in good health and CMV-seronegative. The chain uses TRBV10-3 and TRBJ2-6; 7 nucleotides line up with TRBD1. Sequenced material: PBMCs. The CDR3 loop reads CAISVWDSKIGANVLTF. DNA for the CDR3: TGTGCCATCAGTGTTTGGGACAGTAAGATTGGGGCCAACGTCCTGACTTTC.